This T cell receptor (beta chain) stems from a study of shared clonotypes between healthy human individuals (dated by TCRdb to the early 2020s). Broadly, across the study: A couple of women and a few men aged 18 to 49 years were included in the cohort. Per donor, three plates each were used for CD4 naive and CD4 memory, two for CD8 naive, and one for CD8 memory. To estimate repertoire size and how much clonotype sharing occurs between individuals, the study deeply sequenced the blood TCR repertoires of roughly 5 healthy adults. Libraries were prepared and TCR repertoires were sequenced by different laboratories using diverse techniques, in order to increase sequencing depth and limit assay-specific biases. Between about 0.94 and 8.9 billion PBMCs per donor were obtained by leukapheresis. Summary of the overall study and its limitations: Even with the large sequencing depth, rarefaction of the sorted-subset datasets indicated that sequencing was incomplete. Pairwise subsampling indicated that sequencing depth was expected to affect the degree of clonotype sharing among donors. Compared with non-shared clonotypes, clonotypes shared by all four sorted-subset donors had higher generation probabilities. Sampling was limited to blood, and TCR repertoires in tissue likely differ from TCR repertoires in blood. Across a handful of donors, about 5% of naive CD4, 3% to 3.5% of naive CD8, around 2.5% of memory CD4, and about 0.44% of memory CD8 clonotypes were shared. Estimated clonotype richness was generally larger for naive than for memory subsets. The small number of donors limited the genetic and exposure-history diversity represented.

With respect to this clone: This receptor's antigen is unknown. Per-base quality was not reported, and no clone a single base away is much larger than it.

Donors were healthy HIV-negative adults with no recently reported acute infections or vaccinations. Every donor was a Caucasian adult living in Nashville, Tennessee, USA. Magnetic negative selection was used to enrich CD4+ T cells, after which naive cells were positively selected on CD45RA and the negative fraction became the memory subset. After blood collection by leukapheresis, PBMCs were isolated using Ficoll-Histopaque density gradient centrifugation and then cryopreserved in the vapor phase of liquid nitrogen. Purity and quantity of every magnetically sorted T cell population were checked by analytical flow cytometry. Genomic DNA was isolated from each sorted fraction and quantified by UV absorbance on a Nanodrop 2000c. The junction carries 21 bases between V and J, which are trimmed by 5 bases and 10 bases respectively. From the cysteine through the phenylalanine, the CDR3 covers 16 amino acids. Only CDR3 DNA is held: 48 bases, read in frame from base 1. CDR1 and CDR2 were assigned from the germline V gene (reference sequence) as MNHEY and SMNVEV.

Using the deep immunoSEQ assay, TCR CDR3 regions were amplified from genomic DNA by multiplex PCR. For each cell subset, the extracted genomic DNA was distributed evenly across all wells of several immunoSEQ 96-well plates, and each plate served as one replicate. For sorted subsets, each replicate PCR was loaded with 200 ng genomic DNA, equivalent to roughly 30,000 T cell genomes. Purified libraries were measured with a Qubit 3.0 fluorometer, size-checked on a Bioanalyzer 2100, and measured again with the KAPA Library Quantification kit. Every immunoSEQ 96-well plate was sequenced on a dedicated single-read 150-cycle Illumina NextSeq 550 flow cell. The original pipeline was this. The immunoSEQ output contained only junctional sequences without quality scores, so filtering could not match that applied to full-length reads. Sequences were annotated with PyIR, a Python wrapper for IgBLAST v1.9, using IMGT germline references to assign V/J genes and CDR3. Reads with weak V/J assignments (E-value above 1e-6), missing CDR3, stop codons, out-of-frame junctions, or ambiguous translated residues were removed. V3J clonotypes were defined by identical inferred V gene, J gene, and CDR3 amino acid sequence. To compute the percentage overlap between repertoires, the number of shared unique clonotypes was divided by the size of the smaller repertoire. Three approaches were used to assess repertoire richness: RTK rarefaction, the Chao1 estimator, and Recon v2.1 estimates of unobserved clonotypes. Generation probabilities were computed with OLGA for all TCRbeta clonotypes obtained by the gDNA method from a handful of donors. TCRdb's version of the immuneACCESS table is confined to in-frame rearrangements and falls short of the full clone set. An unresolved V gene accounts for under half of the shortfall where checked; the remainder is of unknown origin. V and J calls and clone size are given by that table; D and trimming were obtained from the DNA. This sample lists roughly 2 million clones; roughly 95% were detected once. The leading ten clones occupy more than 0.1% of the sample.

Sequenced: naive CD4+ T cells sorted from blood. The label giving this sample's cell subset or site can be read as: CD45RA+ positively selected. The receptor was derived from a man aged 18 to 29 in good health. This receptor chain uses TRBV27 and TRBJ1-6; no D gene can be assigned with confidence. The nucleotide sequence is given as TGTGCCAGCAGTCCGCCAGACGGGAGAGGTGGATCACCCCTCCACTTT. It is translated as CASSPPDGRGGSPLHF.